The 27 T cell receptor beta chains below come from one sample, sequenced in a study of CD8 T cells in ankylosing spondylitis. TCRdb used MiXCR to reprocess the 5' RACE reads, holding one entry per CDR3 protein. The table lists a few hundred thousand distinct CDR3 sequences, 20% of them singletons, with approximately 3.7% in the top ten. Sequencing was performed on blood, either unsorted or a sorted T cell fraction (not recorded which). These receptors originate from a female donor with ankylosing spondylitis or in good health (not recorded which).

This clonotype was recorded a few times. The chain links TRBV29-1 to TRBJ2-7; D may be TRBD1 or TRBD2 (5 bases each). Germline-derived CDR1 and CDR2 are SQVTM and ANQGSEA. V lost 4 bases and J 3 bases, leaving 13 bases between the germline ends. This CDR3 comprises 13 residues. CDR3 coding DNA: TGCAGCGTTGCGGGGCCGGGGCTCTACGAGCAGTACTTC. Its translation: CSVAGPGLYEQYF.

This clonotype has ten or more counts. The chain has TRBV5-5 and TRBJ2-1; D is possibly TRBD1 or TRBD2 (6 bases each). Germline V gene lookup returns CDR1 SGHKS and CDR2 YYEKEE (reference sequence). With 5 bases removed from V and 12 bases from J, the gap between germline ends came to 21 bases. The CDR3 spans 14 residues. The CDR3 nucleotides are TGTGCCAGCAGATACACAGAAGGGGGGTGGACGCAGTTCTTC. It yields the protein CASRYTEGGWTQFF.

This clonotype was counted a few times. V gene TRBV29-1 combines with J gene TRBJ2-1, with 10 nucleotides matching TRBD2. Germline CDR1 reads SQVTM; CDR2 reads ANQGSEA. The CDR3 is made up of 14 amino acids. Losses at the gene ends were 8 bases for V and 4 bases for J; bases not matched to a gene: 8. CDR3 amino acids: CSTRSGGVYNEQFF. CDR3 in DNA: TGCAGCACCCGGAGCGGGGGGGTTTACAATGAGCAGTTCTTC.

This chain uses TRBV6-1 with TRBJ2-5; no clear D. V was trimmed by 5 bases and J by 0 bases, leaving 13 bases between them. The CDR3 is made up of 15 amino acids. Germline V CDR1 and CDR2: MNHNS, SASEGT. The CDR3 spells CASSPLDGYQETQYF. Written as DNA, the CDR3 is TGTGCCAGCAGTCCTCTGGACGGGTACCAAGAGACCCAGTACTTC.

This clonotype was detected many times. V usage is TRBV7-3 and J usage is TRBJ1-2, with TRBD1 as a possible D gene (5 bases). V lost 1 base and J lost 8, with 11 bases in between. There are 13 residues in the CDR3. Per germline, CDR1 SGHTA and CDR2 FQGTGA. CDR3 DNA: TGTGCCAGCAGCTTAAGAAGGGGTGAAGGCTACACCTTC. Its protein is CASSLRRGEGYTF.

This clonotype turned up a few times. The CDR3 protein is CASSLGKYEQYF. CDR3 sequence (DNA): TGTGCCAGCAGCTTAGGGAAGTACGAGCAGTACTTC. The chain couples TRBV7-2 to TRBJ2-7; D is ambiguous. V lost 1 base and J lost 4, with 5 bases in between. The CDR3 spans 12 residues. Germline assignment: CDR1 SGHTA and CDR2 FQGNSA.

V is TRBV4-3 and J is TRBJ2-3, with TRBD2 matching over 9 bases. The CDR3 sequence is 14 residues long. Germline CDR1 and CDR2: LGHNA and YSLEER. J gave up 7 bases and V 2 bases, and 4 bases lay outside the gene matches. CDR3 DNA sequence: TGCGCCAGCAGCCAAAATAGCGGGAGATATACGCAGTATTTT. It is translated as CASSQNSGRYTQYF.

The chain carries TRBV14 and TRBJ2-1, with D possibly being TRBD1 (5 bases). V lost 5 bases and J 0 bases, leaving 11 bases between the germline ends. Germline V CDR1 and CDR2: SGHDN, FVKESK. The length of the CDR3 is 15 residues. CDR3 in DNA: TGTGCCAGCAGCTTTCTTCAGGGCTCCTACAATGAGCAGTTCTTC. This translates into CASSFLQGSYNEQFF. The full variable domain, with the rest looked up from reference TRBV14 and TRBJ2-1, is EAGVTQFPSHSVIEKGQTVTLRCDPISGHDNLYWYRRVMGKEIKFLLHFVKESKQDESGMPNNRFLAERTGGTYSTLKVQPAELEDSGVYFCASSFLQGSYNEQFFGPGTRLTVL.

The CDR3 DNA reads TGCAGTGCTAGAGTCCCGGGGGGCGGTGAGCAGTTCTTC. This codes for CSARVPGGGEQFF. The chain carries TRBV20-1 and TRBJ2-1, with D tentatively TRBD2 (7 bases). CDR1 and CDR2 (germline): DFQATT, SNEGSKA (reference sequence). The CDR3 has 13 residues. V was clipped by 1 base and J by 9 bases, with 13 bases between them.

In DNA form, the CDR3 reads TGTGCCAGCTCACTTCTGGACGGGTACGAGCAGTACTTC. This translates into CASSLLDGYEQYF. The J gene is TRBJ2-7, the V gene TRBV18; D unresolved. The CDR3 is 13 amino acids. The germline CDR1 and CDR2 sequences are KGHSH and LQKENI. V lost 4 bases, J lost 4 bases, and 11 bases lay in between.

This clonotype showed up just a few times. The genes are TRBV20-1 and TRBJ1-5, with D uncertain. The CDR3 runs to 15 residues. CDR1 DFQATT and CDR2 SNEGSKA come from the germline V gene (reference sequence). With 3 bases removed from V and 2 bases from J, the gap between germline ends came to 14 bases. The CDR3 DNA reads TGCAGTGCTAGGACGGGAGTGTGGGGCAATCAGCCCCAGCATTTT. Residues: CSARTGVWGNQPQHF.

This chain links TRBV6-1 with TRBJ1-4; D ambiguous. The CDR3 covers 14 residues. With 7 bases removed from V and 6 bases from J, the gap between germline ends came to 15 bases. Germline CDR1 is MNHNS and CDR2 is SASEGT. The CDR3 reads CASTLRGIYEKLFF. In DNA, the CDR3 is TGTGCCAGCACCCTCCGAGGGATTTATGAAAAACTGTTTTTT.

The sample holds a few counts of this clonotype. The V call is TRBV20-1, the J call TRBJ2-7; the D gene is possibly TRBD2 (6 bases). Trimming took 5 bases from V and 5 from J, leaving 22 bases between them. The CDR3 extends over 15 amino acids. The V gene's germline CDR1 is DFQATT and CDR2 SNEGSKA (reference sequence). The CDR3 here is CSAGPSTRRWHEQYF. The DNA of the CDR3 is TGCAGTGCTGGCCCCTCGACTAGGAGGTGGCACGAGCAGTACTTC.

This clonotype appeared many times. The J gene is TRBJ1-1, the V gene TRBV7-2; no definite D call. Looked up from germline, CDR1 is SGHTA and CDR2 is FQGNSA. CDR3 length: 14 amino acids. V was cut by 1 base and J by 4 bases, with 10 bases left in between. This CDR3 reads CASSLDNASTEAFF. The CDR3 region has the DNA TGTGCCAGCAGCTTAGATAACGCTTCCACTGAAGCTTTCTTT.

V is TRBV7-2 and J is TRBJ1-5; TRBD1 might be the D (6 bases). The CDR3 has 13 amino acids. V was clipped by 5 bases and J by 5 bases, with 10 bases between them. Germline loops: CDR1 SGHTA, CDR2 FQGNSA. Here the CDR3 reads CASSRGADQPQHF. For the CDR3, the DNA is TGTGCCAGCAGCCGGGGGGCCGATCAGCCCCAGCATTTT.

V usage is TRBV6-5 and J usage is TRBJ1-2, with no clear D. Between the trimmed V and J ends, which lost 0 bases and 2 bases, there was a span of 13 bases. The CDR3 runs to 16 residues. Germline CDR1 MNHEY, CDR2 SVGAGI. CDR3 sequence reads: CASSYSNRASNYGYTF. In DNA, the CDR3 is TGTGCCAGCAGTTACTCGAATCGGGCGTCCAACTATGGCTACACCTTC.

In this sample, this clonotype turned up many times. The chain has TRBV29-1 and TRBJ2-1; D possibly matches TRBD1 or TRBD2 (6 bases each). From germline, CDR1 is SQVTM and CDR2 ANQGSEA. Trimming removed 5 bases from V and 5 bases from J, with 16 bases in between. This CDR3 contains 14 residues. The CDR3 DNA follows: TGCAGCGTTCCTAGGGGGGTCACCAACAATGAGCAGTTCTTC. The encoded protein is CSVPRGVTNNEQFF.

This clonotype came up a few times. This chain links TRBV6-1 with TRBJ2-7; the D gene is possibly TRBD2 (6 bases). Trimming pared 5 bases from V and 5 bases from J, leaving 19 bases between. Germline V CDR1 and CDR2: MNHNS, SASEGT. The CDR3 extends over 15 amino acids. CDR3: CASSPLMEGSHEQYF. The CDR3 coding sequence is TGTGCCAGCAGTCCATTGATGGAGGGTTCCCACGAGCAGTACTTC.

This clonotype was observed a few times. This chain uses TRBV6-5 with TRBJ2-3, with D unresolved. Germline-derived CDR1 and CDR2 are MNHEY and SVGAGI. V shed 2 bases and J shed 6 bases, with 15 bases lying between them. The CDR3 has 15 residues. CDR3 residues: CASSYSPPDRDTQYF. In DNA, the CDR3 is TGTGCCAGCAGTTACAGCCCACCTGACCGGGATACGCAGTATTTT.

The chain links TRBV5-5 to TRBJ2-1, with a weak D call TRBD2 (6 bases). The germline V gene encodes CDR1 SGHKS and CDR2 YYEKEE (reference sequence). Between the trimmed V and J ends, which lost 0 bases and 4 bases, there was a span of 14 bases. The CDR3 length is 16 residues. The CDR3 reads CASSLVSGGRYNEQFF. CDR3 DNA sequence: TGTGCCAGCAGCTTGGTCAGCGGAGGGAGATACAATGAGCAGTTCTTC.

This clonotype was seen more than once but under ten times. The J gene is TRBJ2-4, the V gene TRBV18, with no clear D. The CDR3 is 14 amino acids. Deletions cut 3 bases from V and 6 bases from J, with 12 bases between. Per germline, CDR1 KGHSH and CDR2 LQKENI. The CDR3 coding sequence is TGTGCCAGCTCACCGGACGAATGGGGAAACATTCAGTACTTC. Protein: CASSPDEWGNIQYF.

The V gene is TRBV5-1, the J gene TRBJ2-2, with D uncertain. CDR3 size: 14 residues. The V end was cut by 6 bases, the J end by 0 bases, with 9 bases between. CDR1 is SGHRS, CDR2 YFSETQ, per germline. The CDR3 loop reads CASTQSPNTGELFF. CDR3 DNA sequence: TGCGCCAGCACCCAGTCGCCGAACACCGGGGAGCTGTTTTTT.

In this sample, this clonotype turned up many times. The rearrangement uses TRBV7-2 and TRBJ2-1; a weak D match, TRBD1 (5 bases). V was shortened by 4 bases and J by 8 bases, with 9 bases between the two germline ends. This CDR3 has 12 amino acids. The germline CDR1 and CDR2 sequences are SGHTA and FQGNSA. CDR3 DNA sequence: TGTGCCAGCAGCTCTTCAGGGCATGAGCAGTTCTTC. It specifies CASSSSGHEQFF.

The table lists this clonotype with a few counts. The chain is built from TRBV25-1 and TRBJ2-4; D is tentatively TRBD1 or TRBD2 (5 bases each). Germline CDR1 MGHDK, CDR2 SYGVNS. The CDR3 is made up of 15 amino acids. V gave up 0 bases and J gave up 7 bases, with 13 bases separating them. The chain's CDR3 is CASSEYARDLNIQYF. As DNA, the CDR3 is TGTGCCAGCAGTGAATACGCTCGGGACCTGAACATTCAGTACTTC.

The gene calls are TRBV5-1 and TRBJ2-7; TRBD1 agrees at 8 bases. After removal of 3 bases from V and 2 bases from J, the junction contained 4 bases not matched to a gene. This CDR3 is 14 amino acids long. The germline V gene encodes CDR1 SGHRS and CDR2 YFSETQ. The CDR3 DNA sequence: TGCGCCAGCAGCTACACGACAGGGGCCTACGAGCAGTACTTC. Its protein is CASSYTTGAYEQYF.

V is TRBV20-1 and J is TRBJ2-5; D might be TRBD2 (6 bases). Germline V gene data show CDR1 as DFQATT and CDR2 as SNEGSKA (reference sequence). This CDR3 spans 15 amino acids. V shed 6 bases and J shed 2 bases, with 19 bases lying between them. DNA of the CDR3: TGCAGTGCCGCCAGGAGGGAGTGGGGACAAGAGACCCAGTACTTC. This gives the protein CSAARREWGQETQYF.

This clonotype occurred a few times. The chain joins TRBV10-3 to TRBJ2-1, with TRBD2 matching 11 bases. V dropped 8 bases and J dropped 8; count of bases not matched to a gene: 11. Germline V gene data show CDR1 as ENHRY and CDR2 as SYGVKD. This CDR3 comprises 15 residues. CDR3 protein: CAIGEVAGGPDEQFF. CDR3 bases: TGTGCCATCGGGGAGGTAGCGGGAGGGCCGGATGAGCAGTTCTTC.